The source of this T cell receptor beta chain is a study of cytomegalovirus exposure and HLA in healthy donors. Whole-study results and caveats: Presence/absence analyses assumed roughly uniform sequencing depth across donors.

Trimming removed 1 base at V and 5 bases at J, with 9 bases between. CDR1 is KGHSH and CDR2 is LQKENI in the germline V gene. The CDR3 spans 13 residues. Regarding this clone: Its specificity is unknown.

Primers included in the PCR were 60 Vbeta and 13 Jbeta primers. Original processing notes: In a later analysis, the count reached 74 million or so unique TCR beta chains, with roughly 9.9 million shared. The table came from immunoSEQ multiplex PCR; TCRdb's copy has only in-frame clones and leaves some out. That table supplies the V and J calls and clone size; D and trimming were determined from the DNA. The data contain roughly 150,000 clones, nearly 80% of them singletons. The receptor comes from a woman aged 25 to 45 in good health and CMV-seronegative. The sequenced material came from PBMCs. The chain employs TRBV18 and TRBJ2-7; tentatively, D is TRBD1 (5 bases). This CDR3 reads CASSPQETDEQYF. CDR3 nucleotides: TGTGCCAGCTCACCACAGGAGACAGACGAGCAGTACTTC. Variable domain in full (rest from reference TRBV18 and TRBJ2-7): NAGVMQNPRHLVRRRGQEARLRCSPMKGHSHVYWYRQLPEEGLKFMVYLQKENIIDESGMPKERFSAEFPKEGPSILRIQQVVRGDSAAYFCASSPQETDEQYFGPGTRLTVT.